This T cell receptor beta chain came from a study of response to subunit inactivated influenza vaccine. General study findings and limits: A suggestion made by the authors is that each seasonal influenza vaccination recruits few new T cells.

There are 15 residues in the CDR3. Germline V gene data show CDR1 as SGHTA and CDR2 as FQGNSA. V was pared by 3 bases and J by 4 bases, with 14 bases between. This clonotype was observed a handful of times. Its antigen is unidentified. TCRdb redid the calling of the RT-PCR reads with MiXCR, one entry per CDR3 protein. This sample yields 530,000 or so distinct CDR3 sequences, of which around 11% are seen a single time; about 10% belongs to the top ten. Sequencing used PBMCs from blood, obtained on the day of vaccination. The receptor was isolated from a man over 45 who received an inactivated influenza vaccine. The chain carries TRBV7-2 and TRBJ2-3; D perhaps matches TRBD1 (6 bases). CDR3 sequence: CASSFTGFIADTQYF. In nucleotides, the CDR3 is TGTGCCAGCAGCTTTACAGGGTTCATTGCAGATACGCAGTATTTT.